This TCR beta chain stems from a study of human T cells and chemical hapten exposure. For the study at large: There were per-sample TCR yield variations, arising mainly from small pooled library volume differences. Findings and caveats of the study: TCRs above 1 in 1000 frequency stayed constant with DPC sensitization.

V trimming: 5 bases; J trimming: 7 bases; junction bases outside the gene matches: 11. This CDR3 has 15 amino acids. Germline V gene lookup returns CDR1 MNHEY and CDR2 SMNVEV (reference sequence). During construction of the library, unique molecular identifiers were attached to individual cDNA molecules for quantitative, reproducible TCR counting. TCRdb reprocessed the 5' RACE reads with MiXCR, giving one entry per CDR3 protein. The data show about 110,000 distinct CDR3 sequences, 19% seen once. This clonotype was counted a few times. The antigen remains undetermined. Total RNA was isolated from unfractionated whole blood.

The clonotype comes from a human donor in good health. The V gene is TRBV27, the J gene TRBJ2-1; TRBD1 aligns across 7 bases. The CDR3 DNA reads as TGTGCCAGCAGTCTGGGGACAGATAATAGGAATGAGCAGTTCTTC. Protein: CASSLGTDNRNEQFF.